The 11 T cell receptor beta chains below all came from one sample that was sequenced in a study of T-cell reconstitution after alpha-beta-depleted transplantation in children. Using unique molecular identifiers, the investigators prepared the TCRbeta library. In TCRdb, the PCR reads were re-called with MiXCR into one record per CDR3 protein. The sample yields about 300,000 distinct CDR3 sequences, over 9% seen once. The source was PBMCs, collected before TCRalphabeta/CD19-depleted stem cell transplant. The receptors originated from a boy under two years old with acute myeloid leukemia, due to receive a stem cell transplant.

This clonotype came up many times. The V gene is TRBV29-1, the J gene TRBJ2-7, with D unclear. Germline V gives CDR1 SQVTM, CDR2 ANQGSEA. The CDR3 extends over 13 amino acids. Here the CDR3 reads CRHPVSTFNEQYF. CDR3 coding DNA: TGCAGACACCCAGTTTCGACGTTTAACGAGCAGTACTTC.

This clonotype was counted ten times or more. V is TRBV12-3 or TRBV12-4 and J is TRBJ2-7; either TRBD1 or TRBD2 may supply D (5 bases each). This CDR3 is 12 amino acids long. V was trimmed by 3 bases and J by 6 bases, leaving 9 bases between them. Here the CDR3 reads CASSLLGREQYF. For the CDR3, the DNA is TGTGCCAGCAGTTTGTTGGGACGCGAGCAGTACTTC.

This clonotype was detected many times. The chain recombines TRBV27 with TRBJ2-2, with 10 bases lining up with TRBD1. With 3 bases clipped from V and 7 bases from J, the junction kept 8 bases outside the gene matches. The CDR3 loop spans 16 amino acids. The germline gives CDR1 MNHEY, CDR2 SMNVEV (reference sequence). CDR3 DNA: TGTGCCAGCAGTTTCTTCGGGACAGGGGAAGTCGGGGAGCTGTTTTTT. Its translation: CASSFFGTGEVGELFF.

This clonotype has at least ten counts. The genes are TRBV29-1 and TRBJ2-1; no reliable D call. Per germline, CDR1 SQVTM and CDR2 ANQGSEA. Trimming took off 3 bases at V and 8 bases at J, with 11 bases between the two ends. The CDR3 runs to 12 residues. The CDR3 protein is CSVETVGDEQFF. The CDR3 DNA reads TGCAGCGTTGAGACCGTTGGCGATGAGCAGTTCTTC.

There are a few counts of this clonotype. The CDR3 reads CASSLWGGGAVNTGELFF. DNA for the CDR3: TGTGCCAGCAGTTTATGGGGCGGGGGGGCCGTGAACACCGGGGAGCTGTTTTTT. This rearrangement joins TRBV12-3 or TRBV12-4 to TRBJ2-2; 9 bases line up with TRBD2. Trimming cost V 2 bases and J 1 base; bases outside gene matches: 8. The CDR3 is 18 amino acids.

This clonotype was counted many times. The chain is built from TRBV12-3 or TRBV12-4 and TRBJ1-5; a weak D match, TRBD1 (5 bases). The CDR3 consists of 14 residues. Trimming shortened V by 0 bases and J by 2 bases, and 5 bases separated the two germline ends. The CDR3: CASSLAGGNQPQHF. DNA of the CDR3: TGTGCCAGCAGTTTAGCAGGGGGCAATCAGCCCCAGCATTTT.

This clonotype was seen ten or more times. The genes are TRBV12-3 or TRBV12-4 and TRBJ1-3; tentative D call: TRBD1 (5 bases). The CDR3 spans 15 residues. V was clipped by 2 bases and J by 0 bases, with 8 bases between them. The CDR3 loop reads CASSLRGSSGNTIYF. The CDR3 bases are TGTGCCAGCAGTTTAAGGGGCAGCTCTGGAAACACCATATATTTT.

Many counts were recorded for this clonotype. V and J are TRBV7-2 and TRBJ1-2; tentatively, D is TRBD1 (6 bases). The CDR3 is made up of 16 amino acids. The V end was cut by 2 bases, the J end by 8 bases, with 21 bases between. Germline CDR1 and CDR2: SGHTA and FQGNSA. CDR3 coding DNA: TGTGCCAGCAGCTTATCCCGAAGAGGGGGTCCATGGGGCTACACCTTC. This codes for CASSLSRRGGPWGYTF.

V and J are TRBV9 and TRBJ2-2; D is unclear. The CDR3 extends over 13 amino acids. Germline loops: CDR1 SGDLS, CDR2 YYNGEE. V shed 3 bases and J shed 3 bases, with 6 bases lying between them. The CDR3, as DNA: TGTGCCAGCAGCGGCGAGGACACCGGGGAGCTGTTTTTT. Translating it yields CASSGEDTGELFF.

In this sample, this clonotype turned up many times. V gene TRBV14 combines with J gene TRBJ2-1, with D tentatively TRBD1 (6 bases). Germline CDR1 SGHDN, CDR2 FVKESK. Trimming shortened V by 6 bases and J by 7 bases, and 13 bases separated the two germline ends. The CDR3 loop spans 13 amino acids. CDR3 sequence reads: CASSAGAPNEQFF. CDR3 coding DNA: TGTGCCAGCAGTGCAGGGGCACCAAATGAGCAGTTCTTC. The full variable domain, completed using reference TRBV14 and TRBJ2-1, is EAGVTQFPSHSVIEKGQTVTLRCDPISGHDNLYWYRRVMGKEIKFLLHFVKESKQDESGMPNNRFLAERTGGTYSTLKVQPAELEDSGVYFCASSAGAPNEQFFGPGTRLTVL.

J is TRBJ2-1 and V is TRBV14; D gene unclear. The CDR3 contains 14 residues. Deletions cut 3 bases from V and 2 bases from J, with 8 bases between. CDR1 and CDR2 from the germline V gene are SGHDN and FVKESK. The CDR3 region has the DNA TGTGCCAGCAGCCAGTGGGCTCCCTACAATGAGCAGTTCTTC. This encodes CASSQWAPYNEQFF. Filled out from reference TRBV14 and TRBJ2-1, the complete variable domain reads EAGVTQFPSHSVIEKGQTVTLRCDPISGHDNLYWYRRVMGKEIKFLLHFVKESKQDESGMPNNRFLAERTGGTYSTLKVQPAELEDSGVYFCASSQWAPYNEQFFGPGTRLTVL.